These 21 T cell receptor beta chains were all obtained from the same sample, sequenced in a study of shared clonotypes between healthy human individuals. Libraries were prepared by immunoSEQ multiplex PCR; TCRdb keeps only in-frame clonotypes and omits some of them. The sample yields under 2,500,000 clones, more than 90% seen once. Source material: naive CD4+ T cells sorted from blood. Described subset: CD45RA+ positively selected. Receptor source: a man between 18 and 35 years old in good health.

J is TRBJ1-1 and V is TRBV28, with D unresolved. V was shortened by 7 bases and J by 0 bases, with 6 bases between the two germline ends. The CDR3 is 12 amino acids. The germline V gene encodes CDR1 MDHEN and CDR2 SYDVKM. The chain's CDR3 is CASISLNTEAFF. CDR3 bases: TGTGCCAGCATCAGTCTGAACACTGAAGCTTTCTTT.

The chain links TRBV5-1 to TRBJ2-5; D is unclear. Germline CDR1 and CDR2: SGHRS and YFSETQ. There are 13 residues in the CDR3. The V gene lost 3 bases and the J gene lost 2 bases, with 8 bases spanning the gap. DNA for the CDR3: TGCGCCAGCAGCTATAGCTTTCAAGAGACCCAGTACTTC. As protein: CASSYSFQETQYF.

V gene TRBV19 combines with J gene TRBJ1-6, with D maybe TRBD1 (6 bases). Trimming removed 6 bases from V and 6 bases from J, with 12 bases in between. The CDR3 has 14 amino acids. CDR1 is LNHDA, CDR2 SQIVND, per germline (reference sequence). The CDR3 bases are TGTGCCAGTAGGACCCGGGACACTAATTCACCCCTCCACTTT. This sequence encodes CASRTRDTNSPLHF.

Concerning this clone itself: The identical CDR3 is also encoded by other nucleotide sequences in the sample. CDR3 in DNA: TGTGCCAGCAGTTCCCCCGGGCAGGGGTTATCCTACGAGCAGTACTTC. It translates to CASSSPGQGLSYEQYF. The J gene is TRBJ2-7, the V gene TRBV28; a weak D match, TRBD1 (6 bases). V shed 4 bases and J shed 1 base, with 17 bases lying between them. In germline, CDR1 is MDHEN, CDR2 SYDVKM. The CDR3 has 16 amino acids.

The genes are TRBV4-1 and TRBJ2-2; no definite D call. The germline CDR1 and CDR2 sequences are MGHRA and YSYEKL. The CDR3 covers 16 residues. V was clipped by 3 bases and J by 7 bases, with 18 bases between them. CDR3 coding DNA: TGCGCCAGCAGCCACGTTTACCGTGGACGCCTCGGGGAGCTGTTTTTT. This codes for CASSHVYRGRLGELFF.

This chain links TRBV2 with TRBJ2-5; TRBD1 matches 7 bases. This CDR3 has 13 residues. Germline CDR1 reads SNHLY; CDR2 reads FYNNEI. The trim removed 6 bases at V and 4 bases at J, leaving 5 bases unmatched. The CDR3 nucleotides read TGTGCCAGCAGAGGACAGGTCGCAGAGACCCAGTACTTC. This codes for CASRGQVAETQYF. Together with reference TRBV2 and TRBJ2-5, the CDR3 gives the full variable domain: EPEVTQTPSHQVTQMGQEVILRCVPISNHLYFYWYRQILGQKVEFLVSFYNNEISEKSEIFDDQFSVERPDGSNFTLKIRSTKLEDSAMYFCASRGQVAETQYFGPGTRLLVL.

This clone was recorded a few times. The sample carries other DNA sequences with the same CDR3. The chain is built from TRBV2 and TRBJ2-5, with D tentatively TRBD2 (6 bases). Germline loops: CDR1 SNHLY, CDR2 FYNNEI. The CDR3 has 13 amino acids. Trimming pared 4 bases from V and 0 bases from J, leaving 6 bases between. The CDR3 bases are TGTGCCAGCAGTGGGGACTACCAAGAGACCCAGTACTTC. This encodes CASSGDYQETQYF.

This rearrangement joins TRBV27 to TRBJ1-1; maybe TRBD1 (5 bases). Germline V gene data show CDR1 as MNHEY and CDR2 as SMNVEV (reference sequence). The CDR3 runs 13 residues. V was trimmed by 2 bases and J by 6 bases, leaving 10 bases between them. This CDR3 reads CASSLGTVAEAFF. CDR3 sequence (DNA): TGTGCCAGCAGTTTAGGGACGGTCGCTGAAGCTTTCTTT.

The CDR3 here is CAISESPGVNEQFF. The CDR3, as DNA: TGTGCCATCAGTGAGTCCCCGGGGGTCAATGAGCAGTTCTTC. The J gene is TRBJ2-1, the V gene TRBV10-3; D is perhaps TRBD2 (6 bases). Trimming removed 0 bases from V and 6 bases from J, with 9 bases in between. The CDR3 consists of 14 residues. Germline values: CDR1 ENHRY, CDR2 SYGVKD.

The rearrangement joins TRBV5-1 to TRBJ1-6, with D tentatively TRBD1 (5 bases). Germline loops: CDR1 SGHRS, CDR2 YFSETQ. This CDR3 is built from 15 residues. The V end lost 1 base, the J end lost 6 bases, and 11 bases lay between the germline ends. Written as DNA, the CDR3 is TGCGCCAGCAGCTTGCTAGAGGGGTTTAATTCACCCCTCCACTTT. Translating it yields CASSLLEGFNSPLHF.

The chain employs TRBV18 and TRBJ1-2, with D hard to call. This CDR3 region has 15 residues. V lost 0 bases and J lost 2, with 10 bases in between. The germline gives CDR1 KGHSH, CDR2 LQKENI. The CDR3 DNA reads as TGTGCCAGCTCACCACCCCCAGGTTTGAACTATGGCTACACCTTC. Protein sequence: CASSPPPGLNYGYTF.

This rearrangement joins TRBV5-1 to TRBJ1-4, with a possible D match to TRBD1 (5 bases). The V gene lost 1 base and the J gene lost 2 bases, with 12 bases spanning the gap. Germline V lookup: CDR1 SGHRS, CDR2 YFSETQ. The CDR3 totals 16 residues. The CDR3 DNA sequence: TGCGCCAGCAGCTTGAAAGGGGATTCTACTAATGAAAAACTGTTTTTT. It specifies CASSLKGDSTNEKLFF.

The chain uses TRBV5-4 and TRBJ2-3, with 8 nucleotides matching TRBD1. The CDR3 loop spans 16 amino acids. V shed 0 bases, J shed 0 bases, and the junction held 3 bases outside the gene matches. The germline V gene encodes CDR1 SGHNT and CDR2 YYREEE (reference sequence). In DNA, the CDR3 is TGTGCCAGCAGCTTGGGACAGGGGCTCAGCACAGATACGCAGTATTTT. It specifies CASSLGQGLSTDTQYF. Using reference TRBV5-4 and TRBJ2-3 for the parts outside the CDR3, the full variable domain is ETGVTQSPTHLIKTRGQQVTLRCSSQSGHNTVSWYQQALGQGPQFIFQYYREEENGRGNFPPRFSGLQFPNYSSELNVNALELDDSALYLCASSLGQGLSTDTQYFGPGTRLTVL.

V usage is TRBV2 and J usage is TRBJ2-7, with no clear D. Deletions cut 8 bases from V and 3 bases from J, with 17 bases between. Germline values: CDR1 SNHLY, CDR2 FYNNEI. The CDR3 runs to 14 residues. The CDR3 region has the DNA TGTGCCAGCGAATCGGTAGGGAAGTTCTACGAGCAGTACTTC. This translates into CASESVGKFYEQYF.

The chain has TRBV4-1 and TRBJ1-4; unclear D gene. Germline lookup yields CDR1 MGHRA and CDR2 YSYEKL. Trimming shortened V by 4 bases and J by 8 bases, and 8 bases separated the two germline ends. CDR3 length: 12 amino acids. The CDR3 region is CASSPTEEKLFF. The CDR3 DNA reads as TGCGCCAGCAGCCCCACCGAGGAAAAACTGTTTTTT.

Points on this clone: The sample has other DNA sequences that encode this CDR3 too. The chain couples TRBV30 to TRBJ2-1; D ambiguous. This CDR3 contains 12 residues. CDR1 and CDR2 from the germline V gene are GTSNPN and SVGIG (reference sequence). V lost 1 base, J lost 2 bases, and 3 bases lay in between. The CDR3 sequence: CAWSGPYNEQFF. The CDR3 DNA sequence: TGTGCCTGGAGTGGGCCCTACAATGAGCAGTTCTTC.

The chain recombines TRBV6-5 with TRBJ2-7, with 10 bases matching TRBD1. Germline assignment: CDR1 MNHEY and CDR2 SVGAGI. This CDR3 comprises 14 residues. After removal of 7 bases from V and 2 bases from J, the junction contained 5 bases not matched to a gene. The CDR3 DNA is TGTGCCAGCACTACAGGACAGGGGGCCTACGAGCAGTACTTC. Translating gives CASTTGQGAYEQYF.

V is TRBV2 and J is TRBJ1-4; TRBD1 is a possible D gene (6 bases). Germline V lookup: CDR1 SNHLY, CDR2 FYNNEI. This CDR3 comprises 13 residues. Trimming cost V 7 bases and J 3 bases, with 9 bases left between them. As DNA, the CDR3 is TGTGCCAGCAACAGGGTTCCTAATGAAAAACTGTTTTTT. Its translation is CASNRVPNEKLFF.

This clone was picked up one time. V and J are TRBV5-1 and TRBJ2-1; D may be TRBD2 (5 bases). Germline-derived CDR1 and CDR2 are SGHRS and YFSETQ. The CDR3 runs to 16 residues. Trimming stripped 0 bases from V and 1 base from J, with 11 bases between. CDR3 nucleotides: TGCGCCAGCAGCTTGGAGGTGGGAGCATCCTACAATGAGCAGTTCTTC. It codes for CASSLEVGASYNEQFF.

V usage is TRBV18 and J usage is TRBJ2-6; D gene unclear. The length of the CDR3 is 18 residues. V was trimmed by 3 bases and J by 0 bases, leaving 15 bases between them. The germline CDR1 and CDR2 sequences are KGHSH and LQKENI. CDR3 bases: TGTGCCAGCTCACCGATTGGTTCGGGTCCCTCTGGGGCCAACGTCCTGACTTTC. Protein sequence: CASSPIGSGPSGANVLTF. Using reference TRBV18 and TRBJ2-6 for the parts outside the CDR3, the full variable domain is NAGVMQNPRHLVRRRGQEARLRCSPMKGHSHVYWYRQLPEEGLKFMVYLQKENIIDESGMPKERFSAEFPKEGPSILRIQQVVRGDSAAYFCASSPIGSGPSGANVLTFGAGSRLTVL.

The CDR3 DNA reads as TGTGCCAGCAGAGGAAGGGCTTCTGAGCAGTTCTTC. Translated: CASRGRASEQFF. The chain joins TRBV25-1 to TRBJ2-1; D not resolved. Germline lookup yields CDR1 MGHDK and CDR2 SYGVNS. This CDR3 contains 12 residues. V was shortened by 6 bases and J by 9 bases, with 12 bases between the two germline ends.